What follows is one T cell receptor beta chain and its context. The antigen is undetermined. This entry comes from a study of shared clonotypes between healthy human individuals. Trimming took 4 bases from V and 2 from J, leaving 14 bases between them. Germline V gene lookup returns CDR1 SGHRS and CDR2 YFSETQ. CDR3 length: 15 residues. Study outcomes and limitations: Clonotypes shared by all four donors outscored non-shared clonotypes in generation probability.

Several immunoSEQ 96-well plates shared each subset's DNA, each plate a replicate. Repertoires were generated with immunoSEQ multiplex PCR, while TCRdb's copy carries only in-frame clones and drops some. The data show approximately 330,000 clones, with 73% seen just once and roughly a tenth held by the top ten. The sample comprised memory CD4+ T cells sorted from blood. Subset in this sample: CD45RA-negative fraction. This chain uses TRBV5-1 with TRBJ2-3, with unresolved D. This receptor was taken from a man in his thirties or forties in good health. CDR3 in amino acids: CASSVRASYTDTQYF. CDR3 sequence (DNA): TGCGCCAGCAGCGTGCGCGCCTCTTACACAGATACGCAGTATTTT.